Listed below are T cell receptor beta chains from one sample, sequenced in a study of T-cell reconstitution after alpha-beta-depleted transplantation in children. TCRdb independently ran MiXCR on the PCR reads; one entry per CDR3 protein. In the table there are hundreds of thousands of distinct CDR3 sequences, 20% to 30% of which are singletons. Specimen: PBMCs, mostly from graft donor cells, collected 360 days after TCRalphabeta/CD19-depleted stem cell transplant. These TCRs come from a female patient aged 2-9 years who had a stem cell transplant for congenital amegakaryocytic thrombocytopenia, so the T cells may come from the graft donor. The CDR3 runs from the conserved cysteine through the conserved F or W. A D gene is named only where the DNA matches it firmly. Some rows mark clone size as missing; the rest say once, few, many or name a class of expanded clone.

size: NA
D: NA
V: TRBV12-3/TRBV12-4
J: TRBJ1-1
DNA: TGTGCCAGCAGTCCAAAACCAAACCCGAACACTGAAGCTTTCTTT
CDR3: CASSPKPNPNTEAFF

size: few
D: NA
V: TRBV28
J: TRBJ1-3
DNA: TGTGCCAGCAGATCAGGCTCTGGAAACACCATATATTTT
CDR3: CASRSGSGNTIYF

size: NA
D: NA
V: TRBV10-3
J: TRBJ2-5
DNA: TGTGCCATCAGCGGGACGGAGGAAGAGACCCAGTACTTC
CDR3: CAISGTEEETQYF

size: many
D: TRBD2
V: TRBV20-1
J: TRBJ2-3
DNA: TGCAGTGGTCGGGAGGGCCGATCCACAGATACGCAGTATTTT
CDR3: CSGREGRSTDTQYF

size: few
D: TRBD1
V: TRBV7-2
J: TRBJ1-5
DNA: TGTGCCAGCAGACAAACAGGGGCGGGCCCCCAGCATTTT
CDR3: CASRQTGAGPQHF

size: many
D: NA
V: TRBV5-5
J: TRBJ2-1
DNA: TGTGCCAGCAGCCCAAGGCTGAGCTCCTACAATGAGCAGTTCTTC
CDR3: CASSPRLSSYNEQFF

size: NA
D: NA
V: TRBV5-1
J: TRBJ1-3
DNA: TGCGCCAGCAGCTTAATCTCACAGAACTCTGGAAACACCATATATTTT
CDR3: CASSLISQNSGNTIYF

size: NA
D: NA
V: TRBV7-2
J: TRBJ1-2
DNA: TGTGCCAGCAGCTATGACAGTTATGGCTACACCTTC
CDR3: CASSYDSYGYTF

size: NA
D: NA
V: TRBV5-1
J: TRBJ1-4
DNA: TGCGCCAGCAGCTTCTCTCGCAGGGATGCAACTAATGAAAAACTGTTTTTT
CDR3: CASSFSRRDATNEKLFF

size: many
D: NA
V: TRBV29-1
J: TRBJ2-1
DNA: TGCAGCGTTGCAGTAACGGGGCCCTACAATGAGCAGTTCTTC
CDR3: CSVAVTGPYNEQFF

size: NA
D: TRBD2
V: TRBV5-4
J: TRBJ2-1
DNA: TGTGCCAGCAGCGCCGGGACTAGCCGGTTCGAGCAGTTCTTC
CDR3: CASSAGTSRFEQFF

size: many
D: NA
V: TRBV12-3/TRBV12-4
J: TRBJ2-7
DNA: TGTGCCAGCAGTCCACCGGCTTTTTCCCACGAGCAGTACTTC
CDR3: CASSPPAFSHEQYF

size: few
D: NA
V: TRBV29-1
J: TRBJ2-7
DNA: TGCAGCGTTGCTCAGGCTTCCTACGAGCAGTACTTC
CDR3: CSVAQASYEQYF

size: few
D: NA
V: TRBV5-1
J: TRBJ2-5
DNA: TGCGCCAGCAACGTACAAGAGACCCAGTACTTC
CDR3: CASNVQETQYF

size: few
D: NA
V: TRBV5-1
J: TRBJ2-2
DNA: TGCGCCAGCAGCTCCCTTCGGACCTCGAACACCGGGGAGCTGTTTTTT
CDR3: CASSSLRTSNTGELFF

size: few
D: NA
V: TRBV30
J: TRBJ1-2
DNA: TGTGCCTGGAGTGGGGACTGGTCCAGTGGCTACACCTTC
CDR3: CAWSGDWSSGYTF

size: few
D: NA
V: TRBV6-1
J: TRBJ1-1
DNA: TGTGCCAGCAGCCACGGAGGGTCAAAGCTGAACACTGAAGCTTTCTTT
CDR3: CASSHGGSKLNTEAFF

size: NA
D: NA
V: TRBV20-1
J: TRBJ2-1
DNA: TGCAGTGCTAGAGTCCGGGGGAGGTTGAATGAGCAGTTCTTC
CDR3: CSARVRGRLNEQFF

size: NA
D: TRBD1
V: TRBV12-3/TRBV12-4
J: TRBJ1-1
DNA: TGTGCCAGCAGTTCCCTAGAAAGGGGGCCTGGGGCTTTCTTT
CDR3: CASSSLERGPGAFF

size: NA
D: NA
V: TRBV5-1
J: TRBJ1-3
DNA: TGCGCCAGCAGCTTGGCTCCGGAACTATCTGGAAACACCATATATTTT
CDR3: CASSLAPELSGNTIYF

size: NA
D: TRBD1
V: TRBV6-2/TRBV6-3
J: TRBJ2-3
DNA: TGTGCCAGCAGTGGCCGGACAGGGGATGATACGCAGTATTTT
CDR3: CASSGRTGDDTQYF

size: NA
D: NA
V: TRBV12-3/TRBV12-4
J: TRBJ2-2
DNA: TGTGCCAGCAGTTTTTACGCGGGCCGGACTGCCGGGGAGCTGTTTTTT
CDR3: CASSFYAGRTAGELFF

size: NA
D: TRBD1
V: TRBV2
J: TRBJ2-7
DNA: TGTGCCAGCAGTACCAGCGGACAGGAAGCCACCTACGAGCAGTACTTC
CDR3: CASSTSGQEATYEQYF

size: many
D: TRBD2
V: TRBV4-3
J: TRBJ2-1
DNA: TGCGCCAGCAGCCAAAGGGATAGCGGGAGGCTGTACAATGAGCAGTTCTTC
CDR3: CASSQRDSGRLYNEQFF

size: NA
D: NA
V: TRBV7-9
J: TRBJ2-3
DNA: TGTGCCAGCAGCTTAGGGGCACGGTCTCGCACAGATACGCAGTATTTT
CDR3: CASSLGARSRTDTQYF

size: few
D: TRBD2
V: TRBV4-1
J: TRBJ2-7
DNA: TGCGCCAGCAGCCAGTGGACTAGCGGGAGGACAAGCTCCTACGAGCAGTACTTC
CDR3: CASSQWTSGRTSSYEQYF

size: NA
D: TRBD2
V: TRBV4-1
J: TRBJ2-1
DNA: TGCGCCAGCAGCCAAGAATCGCGGCGGGAGCCTTACAATGAGCAGTTCTTC
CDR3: CASSQESRREPYNEQFF

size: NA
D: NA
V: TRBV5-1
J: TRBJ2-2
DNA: TGCGCCAGCAGTCGTGACGACAGGCTCGCCGGGGAGCTGTTTTTT
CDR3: CASSRDDRLAGELFF

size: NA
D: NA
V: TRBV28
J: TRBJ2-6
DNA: TGTGCCAGCTCCCCGTGGGGGGCGCCCGGGGCCAACGTCCTGACTTTC
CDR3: CASSPWGAPGANVLTF

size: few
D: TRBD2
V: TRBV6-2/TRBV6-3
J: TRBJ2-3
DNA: TGTGCCAGCAGTCCTAGCGGGGGGGCCAGCACAGATACGCAGTATTTT
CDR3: CASSPSGGASTDTQYF

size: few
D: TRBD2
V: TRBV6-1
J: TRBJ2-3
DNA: TGTGCCAGCACCCTGAATCGACTAGCGGGAGATACGCAGTATTTT
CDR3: CASTLNRLAGDTQYF

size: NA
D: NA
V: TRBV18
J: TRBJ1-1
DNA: TGTGCCAGCTCACCACCCCGGGCCAAGGCGGCTTTCTTT
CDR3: CASSPPRAKAAFF